The next 8 T cell receptor beta chains were all read from a single sample in a study of CD8+ T cells in alopecia areata (dated by TCRdb to 2016 to 2019). Libraries were prepared through the immunoSEQ multiplex PCR assay. RNA was extracted from all samples and reverse transcribed into cDNA as template for TCR sequencing. TCRdb took over this immuneACCESS table, retaining in-frame rearrangements with V and J assigned. Such tables are incomplete; in checked studies, under half of the missing clones stem from an unresolved V gene, and the remainder is unexplained. This sample has around 34,000 clones in its table, and roughly half of those were observed once. Together, the top ten hold less than 50% of the sample. The material sequenced was NKG2D-high CD8+ T cells sorted from blood. The sample's cell subset or site label, in plain terms: sorted CD8+ NKG2D-high blood T cells. Receptors were obtained from a human donor with alopecia areata.

This sequence joins TRBV27 and TRBJ2-2; 8 positions agree with TRBD1. Looked up from germline, CDR1 is MNHEY and CDR2 is SMNVEV (reference sequence). The length of the CDR3 is 17 residues. J gave up 4 bases and V 7 bases, and 14 bases lay outside the gene matches. CDR3 coding DNA: TGTGCCAGCACTCCCTTGGGGACAGGAGGGATCACCGGGGAGCTGTTTTTT. Residues: CASTPLGTGGITGELFF.

There are a few counts of this clone. V usage is TRBV7-9 and J usage is TRBJ2-1, with D perhaps matching TRBD1 (5 bases). Trimming took off 5 bases at V and 5 bases at J, with 10 bases between the two ends. Per germline, CDR1 SEHNR and CDR2 FQNEAQ (reference sequence). The CDR3 runs 13 residues. CDR3 sequence: CASSKDTNNEQFF. CDR3 coding DNA: TGTGCCAGCAGCAAGGACACCAACAATGAGCAGTTCTTC.

The rearrangement joins TRBV4-1 to TRBJ2-1; D is uncertain. Germline lookup yields CDR1 MGHRA and CDR2 YSYEKL. The CDR3 spans 15 residues. V gave up 4 bases and J gave up 7 bases, with 17 bases separating them. The CDR3 DNA reads as TGCGCCAGCAGCCGATCTCCGGCACCCAAGAATGAGCAGTTCTTC. Its protein product is CASSRSPAPKNEQFF.

The rearrangement links TRBV4-3 to TRBJ1-3; D possibly corresponds to TRBD1 (5 bases). Between the trimmed V and J ends, which lost 0 bases and 1 base, there was a span of 7 bases. This CDR3 spans 15 amino acids. Germline lookup yields CDR1 LGHNA and CDR2 YSLEER. CDR3 nucleotide sequence: TGCGCCAGCAGCCAAGATGGGGGATCTGGAAACACCATATATTTT. Translating it yields CASSQDGGSGNTIYF.

This clone was seen a few times. The chain uses TRBV27 and TRBJ1-1, with D perhaps matching TRBD1 (5 bases). CDR1 is MNHEY and CDR2 is SMNVEV in the germline V gene (reference sequence). Trimming shortened V by 9 bases and J by 0 bases, and 17 bases separated the two germline ends. This CDR3 region has 15 residues. The CDR3 here is CASKTLQVVNTEAFF. The CDR3 DNA sequence: TGTGCCAGTAAGACTTTACAGGTGGTGAACACTGAAGCTTTCTTT.

The CDR3 loop reads CASSQDTGGSGYTF. DNA of the CDR3: TGCGCCAGCAGCCAGGATACAGGGGGAAGTGGCTACACCTTC. The chain uses TRBV4-1 and TRBJ1-2, with 8 bases matching TRBD1. Trimming cost V 3 bases and J 7 bases; bases outside gene matches: 7. Per the germline V gene, CDR1 is MGHRA and CDR2 is YSYEKL. This CDR3 has 14 residues.

V gene TRBV28 combines with J gene TRBJ2-7; D unresolved. The germline V and J ends were trimmed by 2 bases and 2 bases, with 1 base remaining between them. The CDR3 consists of 11 residues. Germline values: CDR1 MDHEN, CDR2 SYDVKM. CDR3 in DNA: TGTGCCAGCAGTTTAGCCTACGAGCAGTACTTC. It encodes CASSLAYEQYF. The complete variable domain, with remaining parts taken from reference TRBV28 and TRBJ2-7, reads DVKVTQSSRYLVKRTGEKVFLECVQDMDHENMFWYRQDPGLGLRLIYFSYDVKMKEKGDIPEGYSVSREKKERFSLILESASTNQTSMYLCASSLAYEQYFGPGTRLTVT.

Remarks on this clone: Just one base apart from a much larger clone, this may be a read error. The chain links TRBV14 to TRBJ2-1; the D is unclear. Germline CDR1 reads SGHDN; CDR2 reads FVKESK. Trimming took 4 bases from V and 0 from J, leaving 10 bases between them. The CDR3 extends over 15 amino acids. The DNA for the CDR3 is TGTGCCAGCAGCCGAGTCGGCTTCTCCTACAATGAGCAGTTCTTC. Protein sequence: CASSRVGFSYNEQFF.